These 7 T cell receptor beta chains were all obtained from the same sample, sequenced in a study of vaccination effects on CD4 cells after COVID-19. Antigens for these TCRs are unknown. TCRdb keeps only in-frame clones here, not all; method: immunoSEQ multiplex PCR. Here the sample spans over 45,000 clones, approximately 65% being singletons. The culture ran for under eleven days, and then CD4+ T cells were isolated. The specimen was CD4+ T cells from PBMCs cultured without peptide, collected before COVID-19 vaccination. Source of these receptors: a human donor who received a COVID-19 vaccine.

The V call is TRBV9, the J call TRBJ2-5; possible D gene TRBD1, 6 bases. V gave up 4 bases and J gave up 2 bases, with 9 bases separating them. The germline V gene encodes CDR1 SGDLS and CDR2 YYNGEE. This CDR3 is 13 amino acids long. CDR3 DNA sequence: TGTGCCAGCAGCCGGGACATTCAAGAGACCCAGTACTTC. Protein sequence: CASSRDIQETQYF.

The rearrangement uses TRBV10-3 and TRBJ1-6; 9 bases are shared with TRBD1. Germline lookup yields CDR1 ENHRY and CDR2 SYGVKD. The CDR3 is 13 amino acids. V shed 11 bases and J 7 bases; nucleotides not matched to a gene: 6. The CDR3 reads CAAGGQGNSPLHF. CDR3 sequence (DNA): TGTGCCGCCGGGGGACAGGGCAATTCACCCCTCCACTTT.

V gene TRBV29-1 combines with J gene TRBJ1-1, with unresolved D. V gave up 4 bases and J gave up 0 bases, with 9 bases separating them. Germline V lookup: CDR1 SQVTM, CDR2 ANQGSEA. The CDR3 covers 13 residues. The CDR3 reads CSVAVQLNTEAFF. Written as DNA, the CDR3 is TGCAGCGTTGCGGTCCAATTGAACACTGAAGCTTTCTTT.

V and J are TRBV30 and TRBJ2-6, with unresolved D. Germline loops: CDR1 GTSNPN, CDR2 SVGIG (reference sequence). Trimming removed 7 bases from V and 3 bases from J, with 22 bases in between. The CDR3 has 17 residues. The CDR3 protein is CASRSVATHGGANVLTF. The DNA of the CDR3 is TGTGCCTCCCGCTCCGTGGCGACACACGGTGGGGCCAACGTCCTGACTTTC.

The rearrangement joins TRBV24-1 to TRBJ2-3; tentatively, D is TRBD1 (6 bases). This CDR3 contains 14 residues. Germline V gene sequence: CDR1 KGHDR, CDR2 SFDVKD. The ends were cut back, 0 bases at V and 4 bases at J, with 7 bases in the middle. Here the CDR3 reads CATSDLRTADTQYF. The CDR3 DNA reads TGTGCCACCAGTGATTTGAGGACAGCAGATACGCAGTATTTT.

The chain carries TRBV30 and TRBJ1-2; D is unresolved. The CDR3 is made up of 15 amino acids. Trimming removed 2 bases at V and 0 bases at J, with 13 bases between. Germline values: CDR1 GTSNPN, CDR2 SVGIG (reference sequence). The CDR3 protein is CAWSRLSGSNYGYTF. The CDR3 nucleotides are TGTGCCTGGAGTCGCTTGAGTGGGTCTAACTATGGCTACACCTTC.

V and J are TRBV19 and TRBJ2-2; D may be TRBD2 (5 bases). V lost 1 base, J lost 8 bases, and 14 bases lay in between. This CDR3 contains 15 residues. Germline loops: CDR1 LNHDA, CDR2 SQIVND (reference sequence). The CDR3 is CASSIGLAPPGELFF. CDR3 DNA: TGTGCCAGTAGTATAGGTCTAGCTCCCCCAGGGGAGCTGTTTTTT.